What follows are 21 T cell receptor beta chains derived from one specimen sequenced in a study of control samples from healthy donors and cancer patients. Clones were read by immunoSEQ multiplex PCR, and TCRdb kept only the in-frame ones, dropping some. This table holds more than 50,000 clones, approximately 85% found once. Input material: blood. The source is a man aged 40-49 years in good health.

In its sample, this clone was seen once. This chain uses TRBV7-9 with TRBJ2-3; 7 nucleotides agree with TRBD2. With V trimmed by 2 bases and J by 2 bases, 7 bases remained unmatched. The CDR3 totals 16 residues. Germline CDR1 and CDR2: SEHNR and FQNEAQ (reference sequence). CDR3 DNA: TGTGCCAGCAGCTTATGGCCTAGCGGACTCACAGATACGCAGTATTTT. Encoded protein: CASSLWPSGLTDTQYF.

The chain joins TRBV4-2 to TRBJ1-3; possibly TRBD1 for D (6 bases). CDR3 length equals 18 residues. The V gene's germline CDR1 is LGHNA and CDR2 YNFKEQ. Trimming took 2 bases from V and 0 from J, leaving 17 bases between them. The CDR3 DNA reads TGTGCCAGCAGCCAAACTACTCCGGGACAAAGCTCTGGAAACACCATATATTTT. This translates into CASSQTTPGQSSGNTIYF.

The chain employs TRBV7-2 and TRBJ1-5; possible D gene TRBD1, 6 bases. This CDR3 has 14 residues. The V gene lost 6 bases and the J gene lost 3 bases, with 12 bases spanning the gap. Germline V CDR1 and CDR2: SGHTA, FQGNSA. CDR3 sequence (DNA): TGTGCCAGCAGGGAACAGGGCCTCAATCAGCCCCAGCATTTT. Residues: CASREQGLNQPQHF. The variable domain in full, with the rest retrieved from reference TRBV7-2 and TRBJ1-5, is GAGVSQSPSNKVTEKGKDVELRCDPISGHTALYWYRQSLGQGLEFLIYFQGNSAPDKSGLPSDRFSAERTGGSVSTLTIQRTQQEDSAVYLCASREQGLNQPQHFGDGTRLSIL.

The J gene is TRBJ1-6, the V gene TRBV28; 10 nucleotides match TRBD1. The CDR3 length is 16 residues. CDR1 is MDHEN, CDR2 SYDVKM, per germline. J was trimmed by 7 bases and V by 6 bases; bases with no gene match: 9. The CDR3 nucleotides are TGTGCCAGCAGCTTACGGGACAGGGGCGAGAATTCACCCCTCCACTTT. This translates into CASSLRDRGENSPLHF.

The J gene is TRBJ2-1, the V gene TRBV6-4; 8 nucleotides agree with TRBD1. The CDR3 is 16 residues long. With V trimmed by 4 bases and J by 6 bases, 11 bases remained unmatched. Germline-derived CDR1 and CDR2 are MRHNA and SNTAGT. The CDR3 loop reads CASSAGTGRGGNEQFF. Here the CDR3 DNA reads TGTGCCAGCAGTGCCGGGACAGGCAGAGGGGGCAATGAGCAGTTCTTC.

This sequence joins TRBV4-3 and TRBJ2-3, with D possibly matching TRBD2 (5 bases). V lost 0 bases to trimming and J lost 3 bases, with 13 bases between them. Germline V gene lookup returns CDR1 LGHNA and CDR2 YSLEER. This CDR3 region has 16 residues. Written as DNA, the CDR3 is TGCGCCAGCAGCCAAGATTCAATCGGCGGGACAGATACGCAGTATTTT. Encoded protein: CASSQDSIGGTDTQYF.

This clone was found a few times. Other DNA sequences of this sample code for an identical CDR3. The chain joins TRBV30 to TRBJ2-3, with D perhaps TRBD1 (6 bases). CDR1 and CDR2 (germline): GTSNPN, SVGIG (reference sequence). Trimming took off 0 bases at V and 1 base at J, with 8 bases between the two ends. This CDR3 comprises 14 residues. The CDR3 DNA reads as TGTGCCTGGAGTGTAGCAGGGGGCACAGATACGCAGTATTTT. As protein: CAWSVAGGTDTQYF. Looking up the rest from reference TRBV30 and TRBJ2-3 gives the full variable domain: SQTIHQWPATLVQPVGSPLSLECTVEGTSNPNLYWYRQAAGRGLQLLFYSVGIGQISSEVPQNLSASRPQDRQFILSSKKLLLSDSGFYLCAWSVAGGTDTQYFGPGTRLTVL.

This CDR3 is CASSPRSADQGGTGELFF. The CDR3, as DNA: TGTGCCAGCTCACCACGTTCTGCGGACCAGGGTGGGACCGGGGAGCTGTTTTTT. The rearrangement joins TRBV18 to TRBJ2-2, with a possible D match to TRBD1 (5 bases). With 1 base removed from V and 5 bases from J, the gap between germline ends came to 20 bases. CDR1 is KGHSH and CDR2 is LQKENI in the germline V gene. This CDR3 contains 18 residues.

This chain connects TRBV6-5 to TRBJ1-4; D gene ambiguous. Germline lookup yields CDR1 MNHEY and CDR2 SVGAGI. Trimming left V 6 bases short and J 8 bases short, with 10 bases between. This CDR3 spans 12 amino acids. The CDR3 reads CASSPPGEKLFF. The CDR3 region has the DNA TGTGCCAGCAGCCCCCCGGGGGAAAAACTGTTTTTT.

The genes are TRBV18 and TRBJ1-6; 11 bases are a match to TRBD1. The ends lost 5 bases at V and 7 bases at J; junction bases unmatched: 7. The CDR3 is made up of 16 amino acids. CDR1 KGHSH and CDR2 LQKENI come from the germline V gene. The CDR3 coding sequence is TGTGCCAGCTCATCGACCGGACAGGGGGCGAATTCACCCCTCCACTTT. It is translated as CASSSTGQGANSPLHF.

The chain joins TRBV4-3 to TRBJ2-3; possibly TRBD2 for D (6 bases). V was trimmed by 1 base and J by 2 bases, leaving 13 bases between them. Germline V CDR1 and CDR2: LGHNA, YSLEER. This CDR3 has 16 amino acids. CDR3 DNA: TGCGCCAGCAGCCAAGGGCTCCGGGACTTCACAGATACGCAGTATTTT. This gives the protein CASSQGLRDFTDTQYF.

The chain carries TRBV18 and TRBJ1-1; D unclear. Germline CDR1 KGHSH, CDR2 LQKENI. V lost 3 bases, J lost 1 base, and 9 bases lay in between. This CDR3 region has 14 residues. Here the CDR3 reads CASSPLGWNTEAFF. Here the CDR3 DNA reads TGTGCCAGCTCACCGTTAGGTTGGAACACTGAAGCTTTCTTT.

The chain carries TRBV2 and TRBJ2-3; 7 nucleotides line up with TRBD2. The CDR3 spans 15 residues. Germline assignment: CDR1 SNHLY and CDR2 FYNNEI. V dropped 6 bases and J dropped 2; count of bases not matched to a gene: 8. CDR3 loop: CASRQTSLVTDTQYF. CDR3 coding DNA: TGTGCCAGCAGGCAGACTAGCCTGGTCACAGATACGCAGTATTTT.

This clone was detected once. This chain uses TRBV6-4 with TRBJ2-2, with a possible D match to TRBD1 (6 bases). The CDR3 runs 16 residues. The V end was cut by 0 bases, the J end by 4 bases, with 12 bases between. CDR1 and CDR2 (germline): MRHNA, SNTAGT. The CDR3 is CASSDSDSRATGELFF. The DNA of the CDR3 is TGTGCCAGCAGTGACTCGGACAGTAGAGCCACCGGGGAGCTGTTTTTT.

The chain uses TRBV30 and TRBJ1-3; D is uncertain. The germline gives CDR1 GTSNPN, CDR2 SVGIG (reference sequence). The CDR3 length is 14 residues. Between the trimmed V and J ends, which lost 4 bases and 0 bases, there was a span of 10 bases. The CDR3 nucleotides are TGTGCCTGGAATTCAGGAGTCTCTGGAAACACCATATATTTT. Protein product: CAWNSGVSGNTIYF.

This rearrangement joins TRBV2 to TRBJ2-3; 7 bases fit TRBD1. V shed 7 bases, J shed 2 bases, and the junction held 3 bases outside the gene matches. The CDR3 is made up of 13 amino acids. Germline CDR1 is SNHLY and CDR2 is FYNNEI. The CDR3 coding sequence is TGTGCCAGCAAGGACAGGAACACAGATACGCAGTATTTT. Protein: CASKDRNTDTQYF.

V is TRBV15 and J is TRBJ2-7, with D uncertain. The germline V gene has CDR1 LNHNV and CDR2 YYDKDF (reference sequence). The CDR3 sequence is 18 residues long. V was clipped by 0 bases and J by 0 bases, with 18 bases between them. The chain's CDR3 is CATSRDIDGPASSYEQYF. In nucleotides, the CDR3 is TGTGCCACCAGCAGAGACATCGACGGGCCAGCTAGCTCCTACGAGCAGTACTTC.

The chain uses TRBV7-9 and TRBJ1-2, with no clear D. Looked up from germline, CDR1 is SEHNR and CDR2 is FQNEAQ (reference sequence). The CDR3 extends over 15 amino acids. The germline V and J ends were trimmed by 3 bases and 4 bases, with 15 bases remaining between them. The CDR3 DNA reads TGTGCCAGCAGCTTTAGTGCCTCGGCGCTCTATGGCTACACCTTC. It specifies CASSFSASALYGYTF.

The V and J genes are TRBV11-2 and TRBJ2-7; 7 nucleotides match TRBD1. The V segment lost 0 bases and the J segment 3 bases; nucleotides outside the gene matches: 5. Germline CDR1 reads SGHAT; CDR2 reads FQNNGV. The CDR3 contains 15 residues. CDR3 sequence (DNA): TGTGCCAGCAGCTTAGACGGTCAGGGGGACTACGAGCAGTACTTC. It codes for CASSLDGQGDYEQYF.

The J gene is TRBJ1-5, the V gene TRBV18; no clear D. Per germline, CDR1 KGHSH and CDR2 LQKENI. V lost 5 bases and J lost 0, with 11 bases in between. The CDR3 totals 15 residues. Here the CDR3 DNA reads TGTGCCAGCTCAACCGGGATCGTTAGCAATCAGCCCCAGCATTTT. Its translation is CASSTGIVSNQPQHF.

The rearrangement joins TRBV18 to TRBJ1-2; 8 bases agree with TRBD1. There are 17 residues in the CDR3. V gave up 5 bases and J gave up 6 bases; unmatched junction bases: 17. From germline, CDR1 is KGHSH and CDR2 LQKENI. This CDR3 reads CASSAPRGPGGAHGYTF. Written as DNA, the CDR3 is TGTGCCAGCTCAGCGCCACGAGGGCCAGGGGGCGCCCATGGCTACACCTTC.